The clone carrying this T cell receptor beta chain was found many times. Its antigen is still unknown. CDR3 of TCR beta was amplified from genomic DNA via a two-round multiplex PCR. During first-round PCR, primers specific to each TRBV and TRBJ gene were used. Each CDR3 protein gets one entry after TCRdb re-called the multiplex PCR reads with MiXCR. This sample has roughly 15,000 distinct CDR3 sequences, with 31% found just once. These data belong to a study of prognosis after radiotherapy for stage I lung cancer. Study background: Deemed medically inoperable were all patients with non-small cell lung cancer. Findings and caveats of the study: Patients who developed distant metastases had lower Shannon entropy after stereotactic body radiation therapy. Reports indicated that TRBV and TRBJ gene usage differed between patients with and without metastases, including differences in several V and a couple of J genes after SBRT.

The germline CDR1 and CDR2 sequences are SQVTM and ANQGSEA. V was cut by 2 bases and J by 6 bases, with 7 bases left in between. There are 11 residues in the CDR3. The V call is TRBV29-1, the J call TRBJ1-2; D gene ambiguous. This clonotype was obtained from a donor aged 50 or older with non-small cell lung cancer. This material consisted of PBMCs, taken before or after stereotactic body radiation therapy (not recorded which). Written as DNA, the CDR3 is TGCAGCGTTGAATGGGCAGATGGCTACACCTTC. Its protein product is CSVEWADGYTF.